These 32 T cell receptor beta chains originate from one sample sequenced in a study of T cells after yellow fever vaccination. MiXCR, run by TCRdb on the 5' RACE reads, gives a single entry per CDR3 protein. Here the sample spans hundreds of thousands of distinct CDR3 sequences, approximately 4% being singletons. The starting material was PBMCs, obtained 5 days after the yellow fever booster vaccination. The receptors originated from a man between 18 and 35 years old who received the YFV17D yellow fever vaccine.

This clonotype was seen a handful of times. The V gene is TRBV7-8, the J gene TRBJ2-5; TRBD2 matches 9 bases. Trimming removed 1 base from V and 4 bases from J; junction bases left unmatched: 4. The CDR3 has 15 residues. Germline V gene lookup returns CDR1 SGHVS and CDR2 FQNEAQ. CDR3: CASSLGRGGLETQYF. The CDR3 nucleotides read TGTGCCAGCAGCTTAGGGCGGGGGGGCCTAGAGACCCAGTACTTC.

As to this clonotype: The junction departs from the called germline gene at one end, perhaps through a read error. V is TRBV4-3 and J is TRBJ1-2; a possible D gene is TRBD1 (5 bases). The CDR3 spans 15 residues. Germline V CDR1 and CDR2: LGHNA, YSLEER. Here the CDR3 DNA reads TGCGCCAGCAGTCAAGTGCTTGGGGGAAGGGGTGGCTACACCTTC. Translating gives CASSQVLGGRGGYTF.

This clonotype occurred a few times. The chain uses TRBV5-4 and TRBJ2-3; 8 bases line up with TRBD2. The CDR3 spans 15 residues. Germline CDR1 and CDR2: SGHNT and YYREEE (reference sequence). V trimming: 8 bases; J trimming: 3 bases; junction bases outside the gene matches: 11. In nucleotides, the CDR3 is TGTGCCAGTCCAGCCGGCGGGGGGAAGACAGATACGCAGTATTTT. This translates into CASPAGGGKTDTQYF. Looking up the rest from reference TRBV5-4 and TRBJ2-3 gives the full variable domain: ETGVTQSPTHLIKTRGQQVTLRCSSQSGHNTVSWYQQALGQGPQFIFQYYREEENGRGNFPPRFSGLQFPNYSSELNVNALELDDSALYLCASPAGGGKTDTQYFGPGTRLTVL.

This clonotype was detected ten times or more. This rearrangement joins TRBV6-6 to TRBJ1-2; D might be TRBD1 (6 bases). V gave up 11 bases and J gave up 2 bases, with 9 bases separating them. In germline, CDR1 is MNHNY, CDR2 SVGAGI (reference sequence). The CDR3 is 11 amino acids. CDR3 DNA: TGTGCCCAAGGGGGGAACTATGGCTACACCTTC. Its protein product is CAQGGNYGYTF.

A few counts support this clonotype. This rearrangement joins TRBV7-3 to TRBJ1-6; the match to TRBD1 covers 7 bases. CDR3 size: 16 residues. Germline CDR1 is SGHTA and CDR2 is FQGTGA. V lost 4 bases, J lost 2 bases, and 5 bases stayed unmatched. The CDR3 loop reads CASSSPGTAYNSPLHF. DNA of the CDR3: TGTGCCAGCAGCTCCCCCGGGACAGCCTATAATTCACCCCTCCACTTT.

This clonotype was observed at least ten times. This sequence joins TRBV12-3 or TRBV12-4 and TRBJ2-7; D ambiguous. V was clipped by 4 bases and J by 0 bases, with 16 bases between them. The CDR3 consists of 16 residues. The CDR3: CASSSMSLRSSYEQYF. The CDR3 DNA sequence: TGTGCCAGCAGTTCGATGAGTCTCAGGAGCTCCTACGAGCAGTACTTC.

As concerns this clonotype: A much larger clonotype is one base distant, so this may be a read error. The J gene is TRBJ2-2, the V gene TRBV27; no reliable D call. Per germline, CDR1 MNHEY and CDR2 SMNVEV (reference sequence). This CDR3 spans 14 amino acids. In nucleotides, the CDR3 is TGTGCCAGCAGCCCAGGTACGAACACCGTGGAGCTGTTTTTT. Amino acid sequence: CASSPGTNTVELFF.

This clonotype has only a few counts. DNA for the CDR3: TGCAGCGTTGTGACCGGAACTCCGGAGGGGACCGGGGAGCTGTTTTTT. Its protein is CSVVTGTPEGTGELFF. J is TRBJ2-2 and V is TRBV29-1; possibly TRBD2 for D (6 bases). Germline-derived CDR1 and CDR2 are SQVTM and ANQGSEA. The CDR3 is 16 amino acids. With 4 bases removed from V and 5 bases from J, the gap between germline ends came to 20 bases.

This clonotype was seen a handful of times. The V gene is TRBV7-9, the J gene TRBJ2-7, with TRBD1 matching over 9 bases. The J segment lost 6 bases and the V segment lost 5 bases, leaving 5 bases of the junction unmatched. There are 13 residues in the CDR3. Germline CDR1 is SEHNR and CDR2 is FQNEAQ (reference sequence). CDR3: CASSVGTGREQYV. For the CDR3, the DNA is TGTGCCAGCAGCGTCGGGACAGGGCGCGAGCAGTACGTC.

The V and J genes are TRBV25-1 and TRBJ2-5; 7 bases match TRBD1. Germline trimming cut 5 bases from V and 8 bases from J; bases unmatched to any gene: 20. The CDR3 consists of 17 residues. Germline CDR1 reads MGHDK; CDR2 reads SYGVNS. As DNA, the CDR3 is TGTGCCAGCAGTCGATCGGGTCGGGACAGTAAAAGGGGTACCCAGTACTTC. As protein: CASSRSGRDSKRGTQYF.

V and J are TRBV12-3 or TRBV12-4 and TRBJ2-3; no clear D gene. Trimming removed 6 bases at V and 6 bases at J, with 13 bases between. The CDR3 contains 13 residues. The CDR3 DNA is TGTGCCAGCAGCCCGACCGTGACGGATACGCAGTATTTT. Translation: CASSPTVTDTQYF.

This clonotype was counted a few times. This chain connects TRBV24-1 to TRBJ2-5, with TRBD2 matching 11 bases. V dropped 3 bases and J dropped 5; count of bases not matched to a gene: 4. Germline lookup yields CDR1 KGHDR and CDR2 SFDVKD. There are 15 residues in the CDR3. The CDR3 reads CATSDPRTSGETQYF. CDR3 bases: TGTGCCACCAGTGATCCCCGGACTAGCGGGGAGACCCAGTACTTC.

The sample holds many counts of this clonotype. The chain couples TRBV7-2 to TRBJ2-5; D is unresolved. V lost 4 bases, J lost 5 bases, and 14 bases lay in between. The CDR3 covers 14 residues. Germline CDR1 SGHTA, CDR2 FQGNSA. The CDR3, as DNA: TGTGCCAGCAGCTCCCGTCTCCCCTGGGAGACCCAGTACTTC. It yields the protein CASSSRLPWETQYF.

This clonotype was counted only a few times. The V call is TRBV20-1, the J call TRBJ1-6; D unclear. This CDR3 is built from 12 residues. Germline CDR1 reads DFQATT; CDR2 reads SNEGSKA (reference sequence). V was clipped by 6 bases and J by 7 bases, with 10 bases between them. The CDR3 region has the DNA TGCAGTGCCCTAGGAGGAAATTCACCCCTCCACTTT. Translating gives CSALGGNSPLHF.

In its sample, this clonotype was seen a few times. This chain uses TRBV7-9 with TRBJ2-6; 11 bases are a match to TRBD1. J was trimmed by 1 base and V by 4 bases; bases with no gene match: 9. Looked up from germline, CDR1 is SEHNR and CDR2 is FQNEAQ (reference sequence). The CDR3 length is 19 residues. The CDR3 sequence: CASSSTGTGGGSGANVLTF. The CDR3 nucleotides are TGTGCCAGCAGCTCTACCGGGACAGGGGGTGGATCTGGGGCCAACGTCCTGACTTTC.

The sample holds a few counts of this clonotype. The chain uses TRBV11-3 and TRBJ1-1; a weak D match, TRBD1 (5 bases). The CDR3 totals 13 residues. Between the trimmed V and J ends, which lost 3 bases and 4 bases, there was a span of 9 bases. Germline CDR1 and CDR2: SGHNT and YENEEA. CDR3 sequence (DNA): TGTGCCAGCAGCTTCGGGGGAGGCACTGAAGCTTTCTTT. Protein sequence: CASSFGGGTEAFF.

This clonotype was counted a few times. The chain combines TRBV7-2 with TRBJ1-4, with D perhaps TRBD1 (5 bases). There are 14 residues in the CDR3. Deletions cut 2 bases from V and 7 bases from J, with 11 bases between. Germline CDR1 is SGHTA and CDR2 is FQGNSA. CDR3 bases: TGTGCCAGCAGCTTACGGGGGGAAGCTGAAAAACTGTTTTTT. Amino acids: CASSLRGEAEKLFF.

This clonotype was seen only a few times. The chain uses TRBV6-1 and TRBJ2-7; 12 nucleotides line up with TRBD2. The CDR3 is 14 residues long. The V segment lost 7 bases and the J segment 5 bases; nucleotides outside the gene matches: 6. Germline CDR1 and CDR2: MNHNS and SASEGT. CDR3 region: CASTRTSGENEQYF. DNA for the CDR3: TGTGCCAGCACCCGGACTAGCGGGGAAAACGAGCAGTACTTC.

This clonotype was recorded many times. The J gene is TRBJ1-2, the V gene TRBV5-6; D is unclear. V was clipped by 7 bases and J by 4 bases, with 17 bases between them. This CDR3 contains 14 residues. CDR1 SGHDT and CDR2 YYEEEE come from the germline V gene. CDR3 DNA: TGTGCCAGCCGTTCTTGGGGATCGGCCTATGGCTACACCTTC. As protein: CASRSWGSAYGYTF.

This clonotype was counted many times. The DNA for the CDR3 is TGTGCCAGCAGCCCTTGGCGGGGGGCTGGCACAGATACGCAGTATTTT. As protein: CASSPWRGAGTDTQYF. V gene TRBV6-6 combines with J gene TRBJ2-3, with 8 bases lining up with TRBD2. The trim removed 6 bases at V and 1 base at J, leaving 9 bases unmatched. Germline V lookup: CDR1 MNHNY, CDR2 SVGAGI (reference sequence). The CDR3 extends over 16 amino acids.

This clonotype was observed many times. This rearrangement joins TRBV18 to TRBJ1-6; 8 bases line up with TRBD1. The germline V gene has CDR1 KGHSH and CDR2 LQKENI. J gave up 9 bases and V 3 bases, and 1 base lay outside the gene matches. The CDR3 is 13 amino acids. In nucleotides, the CDR3 is TGTGCCAGCTCACCCGGACAGGGTTCACCCCTCCACTTT. It encodes CASSPGQGSPLHF.

At least ten counts were recorded for this clonotype. The genes are TRBV7-7 and TRBJ2-1, with 8 bases matching TRBD2. The CDR3 runs 15 residues. V shed 2 bases, J shed 6 bases, and the junction held 6 bases outside the gene matches. Germline assignment: CDR1 SSHAT and CDR2 FNYEAQ (reference sequence). The CDR3 DNA reads TGTGCCAGCAGCTTAACGGGGGGGCCGATCAATGAGCAGTTCTTC. Protein product: CASSLTGGPINEQFF.

The gene calls are TRBV7-2 and TRBJ1-1, with 8 nucleotides matching TRBD1. J lost 1 base, V lost 5 bases, and 9 bases had no gene match. CDR3 length equals 16 residues. Germline CDR1 reads SGHTA; CDR2 reads FQGNSA. The CDR3 sequence is CASSNRRGLTNTEAFF. The CDR3 DNA sequence: TGTGCCAGCAGCAATCGCAGGGGGCTGACGAACACTGAAGCTTTCTTT.

This clonotype was found many times. V usage is TRBV11-2 and J usage is TRBJ2-3; the match to TRBD2 covers 9 bases. The J segment lost 7 bases and the V segment lost 3 bases, leaving 8 bases of the junction unmatched. The CDR3 contains 15 residues. Germline CDR1 reads SGHAT; CDR2 reads FQNNGV. This CDR3 reads CASSFSGGQGNTQYF. The DNA of the CDR3 is TGTGCCAGCAGCTTTAGCGGGGGCCAAGGGAATACGCAGTATTTT. Using reference TRBV11-2 and TRBJ2-3 for the parts outside the CDR3, the full variable domain is EAGVAQSPRYKIIEKRQSVAFWCNPISGHATLYWYQQILGQGPKLLIQFQNNGVVDDSQLPKDRFSAERLKGVDSTLKIQPAKLEDSAVYLCASSFSGGQGNTQYFGPGTRLTVL.

Only a few counts were recorded for this clonotype. This sequence joins TRBV24-1 and TRBJ2-2; 9 bases fit TRBD2. The CDR3 has 17 residues. Trimming cost V 1 base and J 7 bases; bases outside gene matches: 9. The germline V gene has CDR1 KGHDR and CDR2 SFDVKD. CDR3 amino acids: CATSDFGSRGGLGELFF. The CDR3 nucleotides are TGTGCCACCAGTGATTTTGGCTCGCGGGGGGGTCTCGGGGAGCTGTTTTTT.

At least ten counts were recorded for this clonotype. The chain joins TRBV3-1 to TRBJ2-1; 10 bases are shared with TRBD1. V was clipped by 5 bases and J by 4 bases; unmatched bases: 5. The CDR3 sequence is 15 residues long. CDR1 and CDR2 (germline): LGHDT, YNNKEL (reference sequence). The CDR3 bases are TGTGCCAGCAGCGGGACAGGGGATGGGTACAATGAGCAGTTCTTC. This gives the protein CASSGTGDGYNEQFF.

This clonotype came up a few times. The genes are TRBV20-1 and TRBJ1-1; D possibly corresponds to TRBD1 (6 bases). From germline, CDR1 is DFQATT and CDR2 SNEGSKA (reference sequence). This CDR3 has 14 amino acids. The germline V and J ends were trimmed by 7 bases and 0 bases, with 15 bases remaining between them. CDR3 protein: CSENVGHLNTEAFF. CDR3 nucleotide sequence: TGCAGTGAAAATGTGGGACACCTGAACACTGAAGCTTTCTTT.

This clonotype was observed a handful of times. The chain joins TRBV6-2 or TRBV6-3 to TRBJ2-5, with D perhaps TRBD1 (6 bases). This CDR3 comprises 14 residues. V lost 6 bases and J lost 1, with 12 bases in between. CDR1 and CDR2 (germline): MNHEY, SVGEGT. In DNA form, the CDR3 reads TGTGCCAGCAGCCGACAGGACGGCCAAGAGACCCAGTACTTC. The encoded protein is CASSRQDGQETQYF.

The sample holds many counts of this clonotype. The chain links TRBV5-1 to TRBJ2-1; no clear D gene. Between the trimmed V and J ends, which lost 1 base and 0 bases, there was a span of 14 bases. Germline CDR1 and CDR2: SGHRS and YFSETQ. The CDR3 is 17 residues long. Here the CDR3 DNA reads TGCGCCAGCAGCTTGCGCCACGTTGGGTTCTCCTACAATGAGCAGTTCTTC. It translates to CASSLRHVGFSYNEQFF.

This chain connects TRBV5-4 to TRBJ2-7; D gene unclear. There are 11 residues in the CDR3. Trimming left V 4 bases short and J 6 bases short, with 8 bases between. CDR1 is SGHNT, CDR2 YYREEE, per germline (reference sequence). The CDR3 bases are TGTGCCAGCAGCCCGCGATCCGAGCAGTACGTC. Protein product: CASSPRSEQYV.

The J gene is TRBJ2-1, the V gene TRBV7-9; the match to TRBD2 covers 11 bases. The CDR3 is 14 residues long. Trimming took 4 bases from V and 8 from J; bases not matched to a gene: 4. In germline, CDR1 is SEHNR, CDR2 FQNEAQ (reference sequence). CDR3 bases: TGTGCCAGCAGCTCCGGGACTAGCGGTGATGAGCAGTTCTTC. It yields the protein CASSSGTSGDEQFF. The full variable domain, completed using reference TRBV7-9 and TRBJ2-1, is DTGVSQNPRHKITKRGQNVTFRCDPISEHNRLYWYRQTLGQGPEFLTYFQNEAQLEKSRLLSDRFSAERPKGSFSTLEIQRTEQGDSAMYLCASSSGTSGDEQFFGPGTRLTVL.

Ten or more counts support this clonotype. The chain carries TRBV7-2 and TRBJ2-7; TRBD1 aligns across 8 bases. Germline-derived CDR1 and CDR2 are SGHTA and FQGNSA. Trimming took 2 bases from V and 7 from J; bases not matched to a gene: 10. The CDR3 is made up of 15 amino acids. CDR3 protein: CASSLLGQGAGEQYF. CDR3 DNA sequence: TGTGCCAGCAGCTTACTCGGACAGGGCGCTGGAGAGCAGTACTTC.